This T cell receptor beta chain was captured by sequencing in a study of blood T cell repertoires in COVID-19. Overall study context: Acute and convalescent COVID-19 samples came from the United States, Italy and Spain. In each case, the material was cDNA or gDNA derived from T cells, B-cell-depleted T cells, or PBMCs.

Original data processing: Quantification of nucleated cells was approximated via reference gene primer amplification. Clones were sequenced by immunoSEQ multiplex PCR, and TCRdb holds only the in-frame ones, with some missing. The V and J calls and clone size are taken from that table; D and trimming were inferred from the DNA. The table includes 25,000 to 35,000 clones, roughly 84% detected once. Trimming removed 6 bases from V and 5 bases from J, with 6 bases in between. Germline CDR1 SNHLY, CDR2 FYNNEI. The CDR3 has 11 residues. The chain couples TRBV2 to TRBJ2-3, with unresolved D. Specimen: peripheral blood. The origin of this receptor is a man aged 70-80 years with active COVID-19. CDR3 protein: CASSPLDTQYF. The CDR3 nucleotides read TGTGCCAGCAGCCCTTTAGATACGCAGTATTTT.